A selection of T cell receptor beta chains follows, all from one sample in a study of cytomegalovirus exposure and HLA in healthy donors. Clones were sequenced by immunoSEQ multiplex PCR, and TCRdb holds only the in-frame ones, with some missing. This table has some 150,000 clones, 82% appearing once. The sequencing sample was made of PBMCs. Every receptor here comes from a male donor in good health and CMV-seronegative. Each CDR3 is given without its conserved first and last residue.

12 TRBJ1-2 TRBV6-5 ASSYQAGSHGYT
13 TRBJ2-6 TRBV6-4 ASSWDSSGANVLT
11 TRBJ2-7 TRBV10-2 ASQVPSTYEQY
15 TRBJ2-7 TRBV7-3 ASSLQLLAGDSYEQY
13 TRBJ1-3 TRBV9 ASSVDRLNGNTIY
12 TRBJ1-6 TRBV28 ASSLQGAGSPLH
13 TRBJ2-3 TRBV6-5 ASSYGGGHTDTQY
15 TRBJ1-4 TRBV18 ASSPLAANPTNEKLF
16 TRBJ2-2 TRBV27 ASSPMMTSGSRSGELF
10 NA TRBV6-5 ASRHGAYEQY
11 TRBJ2-3 TRBV7-9 ASTQRITDTQY
13 TRBJ2-1 TRBV5-4 ASRSGVGSYNEQF
10 TRBJ1-4 TRBV29-1 SVEGGGKKLF
13 TRBJ2-3 TRBV5-4 ASTRGGQDGNTQY
14 TRBJ1-5 TRBV19 ASSIAGGRSNQPQH
11 TRBJ2-3 TRBV5-1 ASSLRTRDTQY
11 TRBJ2-1 TRBV5-4 ASSLTRNNEQF
11 TRBJ1-6 TRBV19 ASSPEPPPPLH
12 TRBJ1-1 TRBV2 ASSGWGENTEAF
10 TRBJ2-5 TRBV7-2 ASSPAGETQY
14 TRBJ1-3 TRBV7-6 ASSSSRQSSGNTIY
14 TRBJ1-1 TRBV6-6 ASSYLRGGGNTEAF
14 TRBJ1-6 TRBV28 ASSTPGTGGNSPLH
15 TRBJ2-5 TRBV7-9 ASSPRGRLAGVETQY
12 TRBJ1-2 TRBV5-4 ASSFGDRDYGYT
12 TRBJ1-6 TRBV27 ASSPRQISSPLH
12 TRBJ2-1 TRBV19 ASSRAGGPNEQF
13 TRBJ1-6 TRBV5-4 ASSQRDRVGSPLH
15 TRBJ2-1 TRBV5-1 ATRGSSGGHPYNEQF
11 TRBJ1-1 TRBV28 ASREGREPEAF
15 TRBJ1-5 TRBV7-2 ASSLVGGAGSNQPQH
13 TRBJ2-3 TRBV7-9 SSSLEGDGTDTQY
11 TRBJ1-5 TRBV19 ASMKTANQPQH
13 TRBJ1-5 TRBV6-1 ASSEGQGGNQPQH
12 TRBJ2-2 TRBV6-6 AGTGTSGTGELF
13 TRBJ1-2 TRBV19 ASGGTGPSNYGYT
11 TRBJ2-1 TRBV29-1 SVDGDSYNEQF
14 TRBJ2-2 TRBV18 ASSMAGASGTGELF
13 TRBJ2-5 TRBV30 AWSQGLGLRETQY
12 TRBJ2-7 TRBV28 ASSFGQGADEQY
11 TRBJ2-1 TRBV5-1 ASSLPGGDEQF
12 TRBJ2-3 TRBV28 ASSLTANTDTQY
14 TRBJ2-3 TRBV27 ASSHLDGSRADTQY
13 TRBJ2-3 TRBV30 AWHIAETSTDTQY
14 TRBJ1-2 TRBV7-3 ASSPLTGGGNYRYT
12 TRBJ1-1 TRBV19 ASSIQGIVTEAF
14 TRBJ2-1 TRBV7-2 ASSLGGTQAEDEQF
16 TRBJ1-2 TRBV16 ASSLPPGRGVRGYGYT
9 TRBJ1-1 TRBV28 ASSLSVEAF